This is a list of T cell receptor beta chains from one sample in a study of T cells after yellow fever vaccination. TCRdb processed the 5' RACE reads anew with MiXCR; each CDR3 protein has one entry. Of hundreds of thousands of distinct CDR3 sequences listed, roughly 4% were seen once; the top ten hold roughly 24%. The sample in question was PBMCs, obtained 5 days after the yellow fever booster vaccination. Receptors were obtained from a man between 18 and 35 years old who received the YFV17D yellow fever vaccine. The CDR3 runs from the conserved cysteine through the conserved F or W. The order of the fields is V gene, D gene, clone size, J gene, CDR3 DNA, CDR3 protein. A D gene is named only where the DNA matches it firmly. Part of the rows lack a size; the others show once, few, many or a class for expanded clones.

>TRBV15|-|few|TRBJ2-2
TGTGCCACCAGCAGAGAAGGCGGGGCGCTTACCGGGGAGCTGTTTTTT
CATSREGGALTGELFF
>TRBV5-1|-|many|TRBJ1-5
TGCGCCAGCAGCTTCAGTGGGGCAGATCAGCCCCAGCATTTT
CASSFSGADQPQHF
>TRBV5-6|-|many|TRBJ2-1
TGTGCCAGCAGCTTGGGTGCGGGAAGCTCCTACAATGAGCAGTTCTTC
CASSLGAGSSYNEQFF
>TRBV20-1|TRBD1|many|TRBJ2-7
TGCAGTGCTCCTTCCACCGGGACAGGAACCTACGAGCAGTACTTC
CSAPSTGTGTYEQYF
>TRBV5-1|-|many|TRBJ1-1
TGCGCCAGCAGCTTGGGTGCAGGGGACACTGAAGCTTTCTTT
CASSLGAGDTEAFF
>TRBV7-9|-|many|TRBJ2-3
TGTGCCAGCAGCTGGTATAGCACAGATACGCAGTATTTT
CASSWYSTDTQYF
>TRBV29-1|-|-|TRBJ2-1
TGCAGCGTTGTTCGCCTTGCGGTAGACTCCTACAATGAGCAGTTCTTC
CSVVRLAVDSYNEQFF
>TRBV20-1|-|few|TRBJ1-1
TGCAGCCCAAGTGGAGGGACGGGGACGAACACTGAAGCTTTCTTT
CSPSGGTGTNTEAFF
>TRBV18|TRBD1|many|TRBJ2-7
TGTGCCAGCCTAGGGGGCCTCGAGCAGTACTTC
CASLGGLEQYF
>TRBV4-1|-|-|TRBJ1-1
TGCGCCAGCAGCCAAGTCGGCCAGGCGGAGGCTTTCTTT
CASSQVGQAEAFF
>TRBV12-3/TRBV12-4|-|few|TRBJ1-4
TGTGCCAGCAGCGCTCGACTCGGGTGGGAGGCTAATGAAAAACTGTTTTTT
CASSARLGWEANEKLFF
>TRBV29-1|TRBD1|few|TRBJ1-3
TGCAGCGTTGAAGGCCAGGGGGATATCTCTGGAAACACCATATATTTT
CSVEGQGDISGNTIYF
>TRBV5-6|-|-|TRBJ1-2
TGTGCCAGCAGCTTTTTGGGGCGAAACTATGGCTACACCTTC
CASSFLGRNYGYTF
>TRBV5-4|-|few|TRBJ1-2
TGTGCCAGCAGCCTTAGAGGGGTCTGCGCCTTC
CASSLRGVCAF
>TRBV11-2|-|-|TRBJ2-1
TGTGCCAGCAGCCCGACAGCCTACAATGAGCAGTTCTTC
CASSPTAYNEQFF
>TRBV7-8|-|many|TRBJ2-2
TGTGCCAGCAGCTTGCCCGGGGAGCTGTTTTTT
CASSLPGELFF
>TRBV6-2/TRBV6-3|-|few|TRBJ1-5
TGTGCCAGCGCCACACTTAGGGACATTAAACTTCAGCCCCAGCATTTT
CASATLRDIKLQPQHF
>TRBV7-8|-|many|TRBJ1-4
TGTGCCAGCAGCTTAGGGGGGGGGATCGAACTGTTTTTT
CASSLGGGIELFF
>TRBV6-1|-|-|TRBJ1-1
TGTGCCAGCAGTGAGGCGGGGGGCCTGGACACTGAAGCTTTCTTT
CASSEAGGLDTEAFF
>TRBV7-9|-|few|TRBJ1-1
TGTGCCAGCAGCTTATTGGCCAACACTGAAGCTTTCTTT
CASSLLANTEAFF
>TRBV12-3/TRBV12-4|-|many|TRBJ2-5
TGTGCCAGCAGTTTCGGGCCTTGGGGGACCCAGTACTTC
CASSFGPWGTQYF
>TRBV6-6|-|few|TRBJ2-3
TGTGCCAGCAGTTACATGTGGGGGAGCACAGATACGCAGTATTTT
CASSYMWGSTDTQYF
>TRBV12-3/TRBV12-4|-|few|TRBJ2-6
TGTGCCAGCAGCGGCGGAGGGGACTCTGGGGCCAACGTCCTGACTTTC
CASSGGGDSGANVLTF
>TRBV30|-|-|TRBJ2-2
TGTGCCTGGAGTGTCCAGCCGAACACCGGGGAGCTGTTTTTT
CAWSVQPNTGELFF
>TRBV29-1|TRBD1|many|TRBJ1-5
TGCAGCGTTGACAGGGGGCATCAGCCCCAGCATTTT
CSVDRGHQPQHF
>TRBV6-2/TRBV6-3|-|few|TRBJ2-3
TGTGCCAGCACCGGGAAGGATGAAGTAGATACGCAGTATTTT
CASTGKDEVDTQYF
>TRBV18|-|few|TRBJ2-2
TGTGCCAGCTCACCACCAGCCCCCGGGCTGTTTTTT
CASSPPAPGLFF
>TRBV18|-|many|TRBJ2-5
TGTGCCAGCTCATCCCGGGACCTAGAGACCCAGTACTTC
CASSSRDLETQYF